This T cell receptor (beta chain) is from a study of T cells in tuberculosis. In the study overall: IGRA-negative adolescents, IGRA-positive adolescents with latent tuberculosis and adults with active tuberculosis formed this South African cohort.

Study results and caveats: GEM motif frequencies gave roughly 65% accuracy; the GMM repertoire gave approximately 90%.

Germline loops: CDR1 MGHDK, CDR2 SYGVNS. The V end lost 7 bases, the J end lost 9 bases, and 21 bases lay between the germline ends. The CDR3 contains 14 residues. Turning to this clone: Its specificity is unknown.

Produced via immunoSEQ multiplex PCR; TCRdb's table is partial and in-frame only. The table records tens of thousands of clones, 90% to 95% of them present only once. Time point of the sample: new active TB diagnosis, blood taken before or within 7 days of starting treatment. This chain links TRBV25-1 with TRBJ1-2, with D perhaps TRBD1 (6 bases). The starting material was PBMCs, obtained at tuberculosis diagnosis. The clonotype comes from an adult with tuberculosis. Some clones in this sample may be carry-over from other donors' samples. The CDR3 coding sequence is TGTGCCAGCAAGGAGACATTAGGGGGGGAAAGCTACACCTTC. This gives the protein CASKETLGGESYTF.